Shown below are 16 T cell receptor beta chains from a single sample sequenced in a study of neurological immune-mediated disorders. TCRdb re-called the 5' RACE reads with MiXCR, one entry per CDR3 protein. The table shows tens of thousands of distinct CDR3 sequences, with about 12% occurring only once. Sequencing was done on a sample of PBMCs. The receptors shown here come from a woman aged 55-75 years in good health.

This clonotype was found many times. CDR3 region: CASSLRQGLGRTEAFF. The CDR3 DNA reads TGTGCCAGCAGCTTGAGGCAGGGCTTGGGGCGCACTGAAGCTTTCTTT. This chain joins TRBV5-6 and TRBJ1-1; possibly TRBD1 for D (5 bases). Germline loops: CDR1 SGHDT, CDR2 YYEEEE. The CDR3 extends over 16 amino acids. V shed 1 base and J shed 4 bases, with 17 bases lying between them.

This clonotype was observed at least ten times. The J gene is TRBJ2-1, the V gene TRBV5-1, with 8 nucleotides matching TRBD2. CDR1 is SGHRS and CDR2 is YFSETQ in the germline V gene. Trimming removed 4 bases from V and 8 bases from J; junction bases left unmatched: 11. CDR3 length: 15 residues. The CDR3 coding sequence is TGCGCCAGCAGCAGAGCCGGGACTAGTCGAGATGAGCAGTTCTTC. This encodes CASSRAGTSRDEQFF.

This clonotype was seen ten or more times. J is TRBJ1-1 and V is TRBV5-1; TRBD1 matches at 7 bases. The length of the CDR3 is 14 residues. V shed 6 bases and J 0 bases; nucleotides not matched to a gene: 5. Germline CDR1 is SGHRS and CDR2 is YFSETQ. In DNA form, the CDR3 reads TGCGCCAGCAAAGGTGGACAGGTGAACACTGAAGCTTTCTTT. This codes for CASKGGQVNTEAFF.

The gene calls are TRBV7-9 and TRBJ1-1; D is possibly TRBD1 (6 bases). The CDR3 has 12 residues. The V gene lost 1 base and the J gene lost 12 bases, with 12 bases spanning the gap. Germline lookup yields CDR1 SEHNR and CDR2 FQNEAQ (reference sequence). The CDR3 reads CASSLGGLGTFF. The CDR3 DNA reads TGTGCCAGCAGCTTAGGGGGGCTAGGAACTTTCTTT.

This clonotype was recorded many times. V gene TRBV10-3 combines with J gene TRBJ2-6; perhaps D is TRBD1 or TRBD2 (5 bases each). CDR1 and CDR2 (germline): ENHRY, SYGVKD. V was trimmed by 4 bases and J by 0 bases, leaving 10 bases between them. The CDR3 totals 16 residues. The CDR3, as DNA: TGTGCCATCAGTGGACTACAGGACTCTGGGGCCAACGTCCTGACTTTC. Its protein product is CAISGLQDSGANVLTF.

This clonotype was counted ten times or more. The chain combines TRBV7-8 with TRBJ2-1; 9 bases match TRBD2. The length of the CDR3 is 16 residues. With V trimmed by 7 bases and J by 7 bases, 14 bases remained unmatched. CDR1 is SGHVS, CDR2 FQNEAQ, per germline. The CDR3 here is CASTVRRAGGRNEQFF. Here the CDR3 DNA reads TGTGCCAGCACCGTCCGGCGAGCGGGGGGCAGGAATGAGCAGTTCTTC.

This clonotype was seen repeatedly, ten times or more. V gene TRBV20-1 combines with J gene TRBJ2-3; 8 bases are shared with TRBD2. This CDR3 has 15 residues. Germline V CDR1 and CDR2: DFQATT, SNEGSKA (reference sequence). Trimming took 5 bases from V and 0 from J; bases not matched to a gene: 7. CDR3 DNA sequence: TGCAGTGCTGCCCCGGCTAGCGGGAGCACAGATACGCAGTATTTT. Translating gives CSAAPASGSTDTQYF.

V gene TRBV5-1 combines with J gene TRBJ2-2; 8 nucleotides line up with TRBD1. The length of the CDR3 is 15 residues. After removal of 1 base from V and 5 bases from J, the junction contained 4 bases not matched to a gene. CDR1 is SGHRS, CDR2 YFSETQ, per germline. The chain's CDR3 is CASSLQGAETGELFF. CDR3 bases: TGCGCCAGCAGCTTGCAGGGGGCGGAAACCGGGGAGCTGTTTTTT.

This clonotype was detected many times. V and J are TRBV7-2 and TRBJ2-5, with D perhaps matching TRBD2 (6 bases). The V end lost 1 base, the J end lost 7 bases, and 13 bases lay between the germline ends. CDR1 and CDR2 from the germline V gene are SGHTA and FQGNSA. This CDR3 comprises 14 residues. CDR3 region: CASSLGGSGGTQYF. Here the CDR3 DNA reads TGTGCCAGCAGCTTAGGGGGCTCCGGGGGGACCCAGTACTTC.

This clonotype was seen at least ten times. The chain is built from TRBV12-3 or TRBV12-4 and TRBJ2-1, with D hard to call. V was pared by 1 base and J by 4 bases, with 11 bases between. The CDR3 extends over 15 amino acids. For the CDR3, the DNA is TGTGCCAGCAGTTTAGAACTAAAACCTTACAATGAGCAGTTCTTC. This translates into CASSLELKPYNEQFF.

Many counts were recorded for this clonotype. This chain uses TRBV24-1 with TRBJ1-1; unclear D gene. This CDR3 is 13 amino acids long. CDR1 and CDR2 from the germline V gene are KGHDR and SFDVKD. Trimming removed 4 bases from V and 4 bases from J, with 9 bases in between. Here the CDR3 reads CATSDSTRTEAFF. CDR3 nucleotides: TGTGCCACCAGTGACTCGACCCGCACTGAAGCTTTCTTT.

This clonotype was seen at least ten times. The rearrangement joins TRBV27 to TRBJ1-5; TRBD1 is a possible D gene (6 bases). There are 16 residues in the CDR3. In germline, CDR1 is MNHEY, CDR2 SMNVEV (reference sequence). V lost 5 bases and J 0 bases, leaving 14 bases between the germline ends. The CDR3 nucleotides are TGTGCCAGCAGTCTCCGAGGACAGTTTAGCAATCAGCCCCAGCATTTT. It codes for CASSLRGQFSNQPQHF.

There are many counts of this clonotype. The rearrangement uses TRBV20-1 and TRBJ2-1; D call uncertain. The CDR3 has 13 residues. V lost 3 bases, J lost 4 bases, and 10 bases lay in between. Germline CDR1 DFQATT, CDR2 SNEGSKA (reference sequence). The CDR3 is CSARVSAYNEQFF. CDR3 nucleotide sequence: TGCAGTGCTAGGGTCTCTGCTTACAATGAGCAGTTCTTC.

By proportion, this clonotype is medium-sized (0.01 to 0.1%). This sequence joins TRBV18 and TRBJ1-5; D may be TRBD1 (6 bases). The length of the CDR3 is 13 residues. Trimming cost V 3 bases and J 10 bases, with 13 bases left between them. Germline-derived CDR1 and CDR2 are KGHSH and LQKENI. The CDR3 here is CASSPGGGGPQHF. The CDR3 nucleotides read TGTGCCAGCTCACCCGGGGGCGGGGGCCCCCAGCATTTT.

In this sample, this clonotype turned up many times. The chain is built from TRBV5-1 and TRBJ2-3; D may correspond to TRBD1 or TRBD2 (6 bases each). The V end lost 8 bases, the J end lost 6 bases, and 22 bases lay between the germline ends. Germline lookup yields CDR1 SGHRS and CDR2 YFSETQ. The CDR3 is made up of 15 amino acids. The CDR3 DNA follows: TGCGCCAGAAGCCCCACTCGTACAGGGAGGGATACGCAGTATTTT. It translates to CARSPTRTGRDTQYF.

This clonotype was picked up many times. The V call is TRBV12-3 or TRBV12-4, the J call TRBJ2-7; D remains ambiguous. This CDR3 comprises 12 residues. With 5 bases removed from V and 2 bases from J, the gap between germline ends came to 7 bases. The CDR3 here is CASSPQAYEQYF. DNA of the CDR3: TGTGCCAGCAGTCCTCAGGCCTACGAGCAGTACTTC.